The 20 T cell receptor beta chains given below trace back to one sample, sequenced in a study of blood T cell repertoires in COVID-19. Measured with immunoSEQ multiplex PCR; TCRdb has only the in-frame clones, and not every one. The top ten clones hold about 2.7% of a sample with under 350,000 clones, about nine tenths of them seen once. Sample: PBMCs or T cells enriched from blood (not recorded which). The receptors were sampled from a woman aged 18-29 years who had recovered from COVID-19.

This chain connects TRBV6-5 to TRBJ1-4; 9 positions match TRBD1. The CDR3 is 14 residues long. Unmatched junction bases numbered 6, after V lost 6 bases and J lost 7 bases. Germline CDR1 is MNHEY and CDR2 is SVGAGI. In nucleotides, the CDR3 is TGTGCCAGCAGGACAGGACAGGGGAGTGAAAAACTGTTTTTT. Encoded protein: CASRTGQGSEKLFF.

As DNA, the CDR3 is TGTGCCACCAGCAGAGTCGGTCCAGGGGCCAATGACTACAATGAGCAGTTCTTC. Its protein is CATSRVGPGANDYNEQFF. The gene calls are TRBV15 and TRBJ2-1; a weak D match, TRBD1 (6 bases). V lost 1 base and J 3 bases, leaving 19 bases between the germline ends. CDR1 is LNHNV, CDR2 YYDKDF, per germline (reference sequence). This CDR3 has 18 amino acids.

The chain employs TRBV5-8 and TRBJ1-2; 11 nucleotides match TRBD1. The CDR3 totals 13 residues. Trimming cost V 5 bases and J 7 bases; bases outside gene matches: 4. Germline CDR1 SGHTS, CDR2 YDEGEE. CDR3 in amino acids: CASSWDRGFGYTF. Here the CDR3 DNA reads TGTGCCAGCAGTTGGGACAGGGGGTTTGGCTACACCTTC.

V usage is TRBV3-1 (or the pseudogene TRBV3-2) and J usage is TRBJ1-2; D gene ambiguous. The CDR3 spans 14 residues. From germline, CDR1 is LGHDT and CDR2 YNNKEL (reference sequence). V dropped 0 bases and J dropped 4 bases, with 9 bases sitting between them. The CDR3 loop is CASSQDPQVYGYTF. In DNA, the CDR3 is TGTGCCAGCAGCCAAGATCCACAAGTCTATGGCTACACCTTC.

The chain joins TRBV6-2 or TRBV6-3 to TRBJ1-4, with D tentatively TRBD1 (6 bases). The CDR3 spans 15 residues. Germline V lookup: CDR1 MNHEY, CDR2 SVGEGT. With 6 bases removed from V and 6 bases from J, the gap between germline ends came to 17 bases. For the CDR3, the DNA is TGTGCCAGCAGCCCGGACAGTGTCGGCTATGAAAAACTGTTTTTT. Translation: CASSPDSVGYEKLFF.

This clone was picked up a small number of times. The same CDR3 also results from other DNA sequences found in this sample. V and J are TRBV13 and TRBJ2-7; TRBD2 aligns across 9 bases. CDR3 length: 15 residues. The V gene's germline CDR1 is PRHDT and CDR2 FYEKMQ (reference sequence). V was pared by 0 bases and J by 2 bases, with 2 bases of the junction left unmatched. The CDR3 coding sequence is TGTGCCAGCAGCTTAGGAGCGGGGGGCCCCTACGAGCAGTACTTC. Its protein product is CASSLGAGGPYEQYF.

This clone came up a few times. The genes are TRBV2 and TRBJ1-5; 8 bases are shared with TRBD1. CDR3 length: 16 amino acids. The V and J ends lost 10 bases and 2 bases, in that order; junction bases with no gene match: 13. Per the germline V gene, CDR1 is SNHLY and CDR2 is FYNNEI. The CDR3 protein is CATKSRTGIGNQPQHF. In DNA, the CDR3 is TGTGCCACCAAAAGCAGGACAGGGATTGGCAATCAGCCCCAGCATTTT.

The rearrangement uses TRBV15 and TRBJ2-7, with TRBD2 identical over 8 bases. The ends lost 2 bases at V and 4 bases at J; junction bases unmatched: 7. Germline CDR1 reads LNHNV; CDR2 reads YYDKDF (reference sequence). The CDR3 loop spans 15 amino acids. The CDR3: CATSRPGLGTYEQYF. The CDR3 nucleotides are TGTGCCACCAGCAGACCGGGACTAGGTACTTACGAGCAGTACTTC.

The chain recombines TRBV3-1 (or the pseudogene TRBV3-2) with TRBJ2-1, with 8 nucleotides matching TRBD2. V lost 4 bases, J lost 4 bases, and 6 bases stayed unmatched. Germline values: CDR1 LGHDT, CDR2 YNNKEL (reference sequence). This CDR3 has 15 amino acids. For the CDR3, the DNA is TGTGCCAGCAGCCCCCTTGCGGGAGGATACAATGAGCAGTTCTTC. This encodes CASSPLAGGYNEQFF.

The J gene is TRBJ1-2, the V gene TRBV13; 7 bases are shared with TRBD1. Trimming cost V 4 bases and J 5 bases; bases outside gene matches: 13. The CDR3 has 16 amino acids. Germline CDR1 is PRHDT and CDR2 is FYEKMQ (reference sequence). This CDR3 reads CASSSRYRGEGYGYTF. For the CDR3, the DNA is TGTGCCAGCAGCTCCCGGTACAGGGGAGAAGGGTATGGCTACACCTTC.

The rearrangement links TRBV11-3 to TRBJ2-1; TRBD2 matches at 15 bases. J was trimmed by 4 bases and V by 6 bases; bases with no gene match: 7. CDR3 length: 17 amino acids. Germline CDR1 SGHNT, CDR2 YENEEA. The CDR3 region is CASSAGLAGGPYNEQFF. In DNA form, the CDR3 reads TGTGCCAGCAGTGCGGGACTAGCGGGGGGACCGTACAATGAGCAGTTCTTC.

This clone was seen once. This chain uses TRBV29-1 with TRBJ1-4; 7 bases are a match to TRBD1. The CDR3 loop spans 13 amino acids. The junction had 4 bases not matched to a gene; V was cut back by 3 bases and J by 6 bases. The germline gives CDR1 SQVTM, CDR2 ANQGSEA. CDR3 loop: CSVEGTADEKLFF. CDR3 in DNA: TGCAGCGTTGAGGGGACAGCCGATGAAAAACTGTTTTTT.

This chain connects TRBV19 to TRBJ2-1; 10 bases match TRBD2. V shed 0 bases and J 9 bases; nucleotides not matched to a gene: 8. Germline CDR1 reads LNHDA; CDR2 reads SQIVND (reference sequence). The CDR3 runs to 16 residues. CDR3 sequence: CASSIEASGRLSEQFF. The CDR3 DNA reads TGTGCCAGTAGTATAGAGGCTAGCGGGAGATTATCTGAGCAGTTCTTC.

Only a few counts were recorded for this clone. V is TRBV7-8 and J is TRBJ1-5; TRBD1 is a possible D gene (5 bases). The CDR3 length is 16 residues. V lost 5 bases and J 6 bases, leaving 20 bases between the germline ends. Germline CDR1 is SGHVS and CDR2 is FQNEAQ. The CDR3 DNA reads TGTGCCAGCAGCCCTAGGAGGAGGGGTGTGGGTCAGCCCCAGCATTTT. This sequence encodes CASSPRRRGVGQPQHF. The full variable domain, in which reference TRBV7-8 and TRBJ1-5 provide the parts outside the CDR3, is GAGVSQSPRYKVAKRGQDVALRCDPISGHVSLFWYQQALGQGPEFLTYFQNEAQLDKSGLPSDRFFAERPEGSVSTLKIQRTQQEDSAVYLCASSPRRRGVGQPQHFGDGTRLSIL.

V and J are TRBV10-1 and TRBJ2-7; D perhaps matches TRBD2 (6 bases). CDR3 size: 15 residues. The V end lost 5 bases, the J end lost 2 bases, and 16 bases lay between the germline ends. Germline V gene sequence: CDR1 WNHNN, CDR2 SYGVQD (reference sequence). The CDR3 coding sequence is TGCGCCAGCAGTCCGTCGGGGGAACGACCCTACGAGCAGTACTTC. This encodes CASSPSGERPYEQYF.

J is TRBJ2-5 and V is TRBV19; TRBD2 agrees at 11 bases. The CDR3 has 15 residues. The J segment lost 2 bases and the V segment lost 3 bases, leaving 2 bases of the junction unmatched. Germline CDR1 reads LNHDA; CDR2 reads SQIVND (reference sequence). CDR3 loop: CASSILAGGQETQYF. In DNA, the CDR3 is TGTGCCAGTAGTATTCTAGCGGGGGGACAAGAGACCCAGTACTTC.

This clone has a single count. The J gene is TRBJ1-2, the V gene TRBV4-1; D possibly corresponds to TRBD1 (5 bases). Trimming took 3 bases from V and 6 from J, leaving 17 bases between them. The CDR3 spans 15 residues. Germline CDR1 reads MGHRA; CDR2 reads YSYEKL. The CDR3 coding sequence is TGCGCCAGCAGCCAGCAACCCGGACCCAGGGATGGCTACACCTTC. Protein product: CASSQQPGPRDGYTF.

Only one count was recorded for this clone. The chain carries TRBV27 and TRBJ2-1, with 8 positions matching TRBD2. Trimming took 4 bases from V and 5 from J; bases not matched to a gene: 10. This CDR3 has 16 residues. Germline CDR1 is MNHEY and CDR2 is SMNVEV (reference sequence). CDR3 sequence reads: CASSSLVAGMNNEQFF. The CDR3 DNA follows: TGTGCCAGCAGTTCCTTGGTAGCGGGGATGAACAATGAGCAGTTCTTC.

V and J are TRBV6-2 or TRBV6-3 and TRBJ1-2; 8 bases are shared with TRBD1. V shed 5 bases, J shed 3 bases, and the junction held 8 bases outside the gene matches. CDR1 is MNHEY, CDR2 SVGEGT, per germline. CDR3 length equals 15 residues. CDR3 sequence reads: CASSRRSDRDYGYTF. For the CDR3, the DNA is TGTGCCAGCAGTCGGAGGTCGGACAGGGACTATGGCTACACCTTC.

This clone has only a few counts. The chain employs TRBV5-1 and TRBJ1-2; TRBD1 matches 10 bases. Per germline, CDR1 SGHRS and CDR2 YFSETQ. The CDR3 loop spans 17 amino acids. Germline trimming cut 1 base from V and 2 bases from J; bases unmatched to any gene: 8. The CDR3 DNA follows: TGCGCCAGCAGCTTGACTGGGAAGGGACAGGGGAACTATGGCTACACCTTC. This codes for CASSLTGKGQGNYGYTF.